Described below is a single T cell receptor beta chain sequence and its context. This receptor's antigen is unknown. Per-base quality was not reported, and no clone a single base away is much larger than it. The treatment or condition label on this specimen signifies: oral pan-JAK inhibitor, 5-10 mg twice daily. Lesional scalp punch biopsies and peripheral blood were collected from alopecia areata patients. Human scalp biopsies were immediately fixed in PAXgene tissue containers. The sample belongs to a study of CD8+ T cells in alopecia areata (dated 2018 in TCRdb). The study in broad terms: The treated patients took part in an open-label pilot trial in which moderate-to-severe alopecia areata was treated with oral tofacitinib at 5 to 10 mg twice daily. Tofacitinib was given for 6 to 18 months, followed by 6 months of follow-up off drug to assess delayed response and recurrence. The SALT score, which quantifies the percentage of affected scalp surface area, was used to measure disease severity in treated patients. In both human patients and the C3H/HeJ mouse model, the study applied high-throughput TCRbeta sequencing to look at T cell clonal expansion in alopecia areata. Human TCRbeta sequencing covered scalp tissue and sorted CD4+ and CD8+ peripheral blood T cells from patchy and totalis/universalis alopecia areata patients and healthy controls. Tofacitinib-treated patients had biopsies at baseline and at 4 and 24 weeks of treatment, with a later scalp biopsy in several patients. Scalp clonality was compared across normal scalp (n=4), patchy alopecia areata scalp (n=8), and alopecia totalis/universalis scalp (n=8). RNA came from the PAXgene miRNA kit for fixed scalp, the miRNeasy kit for PBMCs, and the RNeasy kit for mouse skin. immunoSEQ multiplex PCR using 35 Vbeta forward primers and 13 Jbeta reverse primers was used to amplify TCRbeta CDR3 regions.

Overall results and qualifications from the work: Compared with normal scalp, lesional scalp, particularly in alopecia totalis/universalis, had higher clonality and more expanded CD8+ clones, which suggests antigenic drive. Many expanded lesional clones were found to persist in scalp and blood during tofacitinib treatment, and relapse after treatment cessation may be partly explained by this persistence. Unlike mouse skin, where gammadelta T cells dominate, normal human skin contains resident alphabeta T cells that get sequenced too, which complicates analysis of the scalp TCR repertoire. With tofacitinib, both scalp clonality and the number of expanded CD8+ clones among the top 100 scalp clones went down significantly. Shared TCR sequences between patients were less evident than in mice, which may be partly attributable to HLA diversity in the patient population. Because the treated cohort was small and included a single nonresponder, larger studies are needed to assess links between baseline CD8+ expansion and response.

The method was the immunoSEQ multiplex PCR assay. RNA was extracted from all samples and reverse transcribed into cDNA, which served as template for TCR sequencing. SuperScript III was used for first-strand cDNA synthesis, primed with a 2:1 mix of oligo-dT and random hexamers. A synthetic immune receptor repertoire was used to gauge amplification bias, and whatever bias remained was removed computationally. Per the original workflow: Raw reads were preprocessed for error removal, and CDR3 was defined according to IMGT conventions as running from the conserved cysteine to phenylalanine. To get clonality, Shannon entropy was normalized by log2 of the number of productive unique TCRs and the result was subtracted from 1. Scalp TCRbeta sequences were cross-referenced with sorted blood CD4 and CD8 repertoires so that the CD4 or CD8 identity of scalp clones could be inferred. TCRdb mirrors the immuneACCESS table, restricted to in-frame sequences. Some clones are absent from its copies; in checked studies, under half trace to an unresolved V gene, and the reason for the others is unknown. V and J calls and clone size are given by that table; D and trimming were obtained from the DNA. In all, the sample holds approximately 4,600 clones, and more than 50% of those were seen once. The top ten hold around a tenth of the sample.

V is cut by 6 bases and J by 2 bases, and the space between the germline ends is 5 bases. Inclusive of the bounding cysteine and phenylalanine, the CDR3 is 12 residues long. Solely the CDR3 DNA is kept, with 36 bases framed from the first base. Specimen: skin, collected at roughly week 38, from a patient treated with tofacitinib. The receptor was isolated from a human donor with alopecia areata. The chain couples TRBV7-1 to TRBJ1-5, with no confident D gene call. TRBV7-1 is marked as an open reading frame, function uncertain. The DNA sequence is given as TGTGCCAGCAGGGTTGGCAATCAGCCCCAGCATTTT. This translates into CASRVGNQPQHF.